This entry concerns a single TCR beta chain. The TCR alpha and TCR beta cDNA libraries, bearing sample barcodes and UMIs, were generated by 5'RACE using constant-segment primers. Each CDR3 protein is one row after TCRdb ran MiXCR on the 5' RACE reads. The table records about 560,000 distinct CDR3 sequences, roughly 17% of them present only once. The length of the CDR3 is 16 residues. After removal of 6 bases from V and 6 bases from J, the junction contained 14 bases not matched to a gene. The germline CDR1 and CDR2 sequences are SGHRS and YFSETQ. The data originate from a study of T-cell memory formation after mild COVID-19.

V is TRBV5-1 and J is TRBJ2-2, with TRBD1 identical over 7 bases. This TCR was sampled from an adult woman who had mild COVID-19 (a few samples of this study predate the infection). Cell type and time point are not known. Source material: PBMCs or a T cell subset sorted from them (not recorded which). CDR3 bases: TGCGCCAGCACCTTAACGACAGGGATTATCGCCGGGGAGCTGTTTTTT. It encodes CASTLTTGIIAGELFF.